Many counts were recorded for the clone carrying this T cell receptor (beta chain). One entry per CDR3 protein results from TCRdb running MiXCR on the 5' RACE reads. The repertoire has about 490,000 distinct CDR3 sequences, around 15% of them found once; the top ten carry around 0.48%. This entry comes from a study of identical twins. There are 15 residues in the CDR3. Germline V lookup: CDR1 LGHDT, CDR2 YNNKEL (reference sequence). V lost 0 bases and J 2 bases, leaving 8 bases between the germline ends. In addition, the sample was reused for a study of yellow fever vaccine responses in identical twins.

The TCR sequence derives from a woman aged 18-29 years in good health. Source material: CD4+ T cells sorted from blood. The V call is TRBV3-1, the J call TRBJ1-5; D gene unclear. CDR3 loop: CASSQDGVGNQPQHF. CDR3 in DNA: TGTGCCAGCAGCCAAGACGGGGTTGGCAATCAGCCCCAGCATTTT.